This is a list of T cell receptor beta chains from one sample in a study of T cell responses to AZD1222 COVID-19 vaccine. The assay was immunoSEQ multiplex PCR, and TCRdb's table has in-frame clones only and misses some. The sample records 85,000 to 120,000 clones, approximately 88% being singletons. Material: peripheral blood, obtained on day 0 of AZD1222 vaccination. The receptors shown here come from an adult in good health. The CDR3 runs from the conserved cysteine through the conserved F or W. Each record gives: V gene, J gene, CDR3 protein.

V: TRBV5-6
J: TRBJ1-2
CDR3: CASSWGTTTNYGYTF

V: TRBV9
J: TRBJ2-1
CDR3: CASSVAWGGYNEQFF

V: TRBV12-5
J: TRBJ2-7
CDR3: CAPPPGGGEQYF

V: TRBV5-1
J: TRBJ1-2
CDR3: CASSLGLELYGYTF

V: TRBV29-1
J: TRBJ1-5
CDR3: CSVLTGGGQPQHF

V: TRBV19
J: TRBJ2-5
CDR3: CASRLDSESQETQYF

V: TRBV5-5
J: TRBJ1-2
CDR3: CASSLAASLGYTF

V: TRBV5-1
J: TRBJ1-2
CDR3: CASSSQLSTGNAYGYTF

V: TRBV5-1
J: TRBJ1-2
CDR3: CASSQDHGYTF

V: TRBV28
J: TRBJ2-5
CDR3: CASKGAIEETQYF

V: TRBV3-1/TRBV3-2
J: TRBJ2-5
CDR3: CASSQRGYQETQYF

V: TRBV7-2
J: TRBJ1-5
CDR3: CASSSRQGGDQPQHF

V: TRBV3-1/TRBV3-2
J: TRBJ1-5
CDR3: CASSQGFGLEPQHF

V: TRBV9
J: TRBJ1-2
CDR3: CASSRGGGYTF

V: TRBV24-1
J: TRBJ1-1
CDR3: CATSGNTPEAFF

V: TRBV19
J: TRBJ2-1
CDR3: CAATGGPRNNEQFF

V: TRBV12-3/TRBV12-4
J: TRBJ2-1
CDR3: CASSLVRNNEQFF

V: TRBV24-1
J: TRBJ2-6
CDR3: CATSDSGRFSGANVLTF

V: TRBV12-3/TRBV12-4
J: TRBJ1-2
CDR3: CASSSLLYGYTF

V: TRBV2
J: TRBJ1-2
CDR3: CASSATNYGYTF

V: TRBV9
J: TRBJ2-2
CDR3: CASSERPTLAGMNTGELFF

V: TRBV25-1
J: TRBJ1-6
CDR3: CASSALDRTNSPLHF

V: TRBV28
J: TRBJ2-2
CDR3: CASSTHRNTGELFF